This T cell receptor beta chain is from a study of shared clonotypes between healthy human individuals. Turning to the study itself: A couple of women and a few men aged 18 to 49 made up the donors. Donors had three CD4 naive, three CD4 memory, two CD8 naive and one CD8 memory plate apiece.

TCRdb's table, derived via immunoSEQ multiplex PCR, lists solely in-frame clones and lacks some. This table has over a million clones, about 80% appearing once. Study results and caveats: Naive subsets generally had larger estimated richness than memory subsets.

Turning to this clone: No antigen is known for it.

Germline V gene data show CDR1 as SGHVS and CDR2 as FQNEAQ. This CDR3 is built from 12 residues. Deletions cut 7 bases from V and 5 bases from J, with 11 bases between. This TCR derives from a man between 18 and 29 years old in good health. Some clones in this sample may be carry-over from other donors' samples. Source material: memory CD4+ T cells from PBMCs. Subset here: CD45RA-negative fraction. The rearrangement links TRBV7-8 to TRBJ1-1; D is ambiguous. The CDR3 loop is CASNILGTEAFF. The CDR3 DNA sequence: TGTGCCAGCAATATTCTTGGAACTGAAGCTTTCTTT.